This TCR beta chain was identified in a study of T cells in Graves' hyperthyroidism and ophthalmopathy. Study-level results: Most thyroid clonotypes expanded above 0.001 appeared in blood too. By a 13 V-J model, ophthalmopathy was set apart from stable hyperthyroidism. Ophthalmopathy was model-predicted a median approximately six months pre-onset.

CDR1 is SGDLS, CDR2 YYNGEE, per germline. This CDR3 contains 14 residues. The ends lost 0 bases at V and 5 bases at J; junction bases unmatched: 3. Stability of Graves' hyperthyroidism was defined as absent ophthalmopathy progression within 18 months. At least ten counts were recorded for this clonotype. Its antigen is unknown. It was RNA transcripts that yielded the amplified TCR beta CDR3 regions. Researchers ran a first-round RT-PCR on the TCR CDR3 using the HTBI primer set. TCRdb used MiXCR to reprocess the multiplex PCR reads, holding one entry per CDR3 protein. The sample has 250,000 to 300,000 distinct CDR3 sequences, roughly 13% seen once.

The V gene is TRBV9, the J gene TRBJ2-5; 8 nucleotides match TRBD2. Sequencing was done on a sample of blood. The origin of this receptor is a woman in her thirties or forties with Graves' hyperthyroidism. The CDR3 sequence is CASSVAAGEETQYF. CDR3 DNA: TGTGCCAGCAGCGTAGCAGCGGGAGAGGAGACCCAGTACTTC.